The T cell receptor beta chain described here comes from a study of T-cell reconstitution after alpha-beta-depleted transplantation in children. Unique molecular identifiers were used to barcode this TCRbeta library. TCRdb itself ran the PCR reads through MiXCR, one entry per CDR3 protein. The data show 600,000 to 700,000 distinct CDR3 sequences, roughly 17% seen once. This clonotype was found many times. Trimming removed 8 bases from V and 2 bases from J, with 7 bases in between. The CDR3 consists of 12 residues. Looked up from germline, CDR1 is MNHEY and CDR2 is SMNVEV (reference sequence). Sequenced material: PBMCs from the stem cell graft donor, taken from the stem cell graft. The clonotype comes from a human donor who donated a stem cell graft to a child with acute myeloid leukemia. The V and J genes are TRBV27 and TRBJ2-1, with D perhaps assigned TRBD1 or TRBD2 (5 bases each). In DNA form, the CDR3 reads TGTGCCAGCGGGGGTCCCTACAATGAGCAGTTCTTC. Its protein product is CASGGPYNEQFF.